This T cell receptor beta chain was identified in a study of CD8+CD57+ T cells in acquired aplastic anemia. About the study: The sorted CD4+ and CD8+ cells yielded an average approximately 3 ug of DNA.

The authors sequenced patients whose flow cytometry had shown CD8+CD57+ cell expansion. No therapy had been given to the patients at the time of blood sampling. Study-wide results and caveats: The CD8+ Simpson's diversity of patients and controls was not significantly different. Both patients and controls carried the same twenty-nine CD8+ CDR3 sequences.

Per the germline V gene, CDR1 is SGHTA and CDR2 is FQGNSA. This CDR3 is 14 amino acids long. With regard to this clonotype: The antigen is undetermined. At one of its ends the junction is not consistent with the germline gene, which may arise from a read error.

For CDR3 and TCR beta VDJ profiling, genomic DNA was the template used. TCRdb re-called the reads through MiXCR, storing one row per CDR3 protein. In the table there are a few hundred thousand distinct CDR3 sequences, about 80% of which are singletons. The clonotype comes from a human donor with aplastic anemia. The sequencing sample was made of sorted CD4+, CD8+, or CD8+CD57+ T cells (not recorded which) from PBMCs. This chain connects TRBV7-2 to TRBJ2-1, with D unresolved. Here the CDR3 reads CASSSPPGYDEQFF. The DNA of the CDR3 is TGTGCCAGCAGCTCCCCTCCTGGCTACGATGAGCAGTTCTTC.